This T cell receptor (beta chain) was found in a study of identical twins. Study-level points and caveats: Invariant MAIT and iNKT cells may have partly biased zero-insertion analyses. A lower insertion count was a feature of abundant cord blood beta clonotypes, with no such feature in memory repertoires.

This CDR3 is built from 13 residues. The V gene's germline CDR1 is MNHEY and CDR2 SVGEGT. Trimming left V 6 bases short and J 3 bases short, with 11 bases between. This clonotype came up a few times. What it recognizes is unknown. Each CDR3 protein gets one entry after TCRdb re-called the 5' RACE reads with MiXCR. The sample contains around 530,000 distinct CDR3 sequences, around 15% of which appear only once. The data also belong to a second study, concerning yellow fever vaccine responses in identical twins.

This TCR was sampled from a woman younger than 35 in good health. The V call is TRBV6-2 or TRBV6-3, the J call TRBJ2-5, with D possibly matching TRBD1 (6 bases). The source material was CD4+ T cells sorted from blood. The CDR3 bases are TGTGCCAGCAGATGGGGGCCGGAAGAGACCCAGTACTTC. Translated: CASRWGPEETQYF.